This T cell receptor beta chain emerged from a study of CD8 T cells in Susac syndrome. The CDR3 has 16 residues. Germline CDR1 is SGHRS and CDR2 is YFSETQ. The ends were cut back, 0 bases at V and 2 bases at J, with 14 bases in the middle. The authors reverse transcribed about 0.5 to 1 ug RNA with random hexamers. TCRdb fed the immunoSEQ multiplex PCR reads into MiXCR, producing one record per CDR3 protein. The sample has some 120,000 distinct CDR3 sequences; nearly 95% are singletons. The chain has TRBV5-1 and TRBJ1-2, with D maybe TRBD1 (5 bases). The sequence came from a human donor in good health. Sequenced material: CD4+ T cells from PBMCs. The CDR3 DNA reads TGCGCCAGCAGCTTGGCCGGGGGAAGGGGAAACTATGGCTACACCTTC. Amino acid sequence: CASSLAGGRGNYGYTF.